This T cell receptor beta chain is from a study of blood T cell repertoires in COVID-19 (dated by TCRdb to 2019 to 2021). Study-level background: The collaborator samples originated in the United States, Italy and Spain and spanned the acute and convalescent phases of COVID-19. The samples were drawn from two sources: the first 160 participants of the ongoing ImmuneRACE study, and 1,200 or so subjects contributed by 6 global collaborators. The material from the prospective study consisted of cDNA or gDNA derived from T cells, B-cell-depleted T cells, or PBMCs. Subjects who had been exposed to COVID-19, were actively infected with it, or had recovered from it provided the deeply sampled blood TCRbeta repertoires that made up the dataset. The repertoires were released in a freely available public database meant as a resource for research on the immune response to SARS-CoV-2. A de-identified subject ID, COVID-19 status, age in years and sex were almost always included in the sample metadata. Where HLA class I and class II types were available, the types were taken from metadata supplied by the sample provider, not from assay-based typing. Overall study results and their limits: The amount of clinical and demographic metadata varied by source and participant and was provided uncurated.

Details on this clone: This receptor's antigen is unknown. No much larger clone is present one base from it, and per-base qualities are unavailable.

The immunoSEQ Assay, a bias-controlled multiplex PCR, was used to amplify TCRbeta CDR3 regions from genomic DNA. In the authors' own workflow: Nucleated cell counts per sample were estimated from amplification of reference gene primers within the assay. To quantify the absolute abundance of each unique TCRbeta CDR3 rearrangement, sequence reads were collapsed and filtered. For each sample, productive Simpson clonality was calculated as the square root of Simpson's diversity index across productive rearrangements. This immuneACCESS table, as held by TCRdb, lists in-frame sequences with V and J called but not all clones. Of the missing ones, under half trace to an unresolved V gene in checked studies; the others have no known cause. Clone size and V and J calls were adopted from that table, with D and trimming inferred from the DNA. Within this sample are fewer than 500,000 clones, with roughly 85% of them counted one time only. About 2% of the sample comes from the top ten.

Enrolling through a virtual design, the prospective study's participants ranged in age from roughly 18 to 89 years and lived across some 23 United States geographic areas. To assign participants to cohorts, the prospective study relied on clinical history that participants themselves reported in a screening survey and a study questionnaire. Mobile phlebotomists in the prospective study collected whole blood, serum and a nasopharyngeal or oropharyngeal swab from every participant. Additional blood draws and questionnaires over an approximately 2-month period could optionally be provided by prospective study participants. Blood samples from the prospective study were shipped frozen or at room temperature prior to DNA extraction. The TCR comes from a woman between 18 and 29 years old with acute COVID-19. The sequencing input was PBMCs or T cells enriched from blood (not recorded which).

The CDR3 in this case is CSSTQGAESTEAFF. The nucleotide sequence reads TGCAGCTCTACCCAGGGGGCGGAGAGCACTGAAGCTTTCTTT. The chain uses TRBV29-1 and TRBJ1-1; the junction holds 8 bases that match TRBD1. Reading from cysteine to phenylalanine, the CDR3 counts 14 amino acids. Only the CDR3 region is kept as DNA, spanning 42 bases read in frame from base 1. CDR1 and CDR2 (SQVTM, ANQGSEA) derive from the germline V gene. At the junction V is shortened by 8 bases and J by 4 bases; bases outside the gene matches: 12. The full variable domain, completed from the reference TRBV29-1 and TRBJ1-1 proteins outside the CDR3, reads SAVISQKPSRDICQRGTSLTIQCQVDSQVTMMFWYRQQPGQSLTLIATANQGSEATYESGFVIDKFPISRPNLTFSTLTVSNMSPEDSSIYLCSSTQGAESTEAFFGQGTRLTVV.